These 11 T cell receptor beta chains share one sample of origin, sequenced in a study of breast tumors, draining lymph nodes, adjacent tissues. One entry per CDR3 protein results from TCRdb running MiXCR on the multiplex PCR reads. Counted here are about 31,000 distinct CDR3 sequences, 63% occurring once; the ten biggest clones make up 15% to 20%. Sequenced: breast tumor tissue. These receptors were collected from a female donor with breast cancer. Some clones in this sample may be carry-over from other donors' samples.

V usage is TRBV5-1 and J usage is TRBJ2-7, with TRBD1 identical over 7 bases. V lost 4 bases to trimming and J lost 3 bases; unmatched junction nucleotides: 7. The CDR3 has 14 amino acids. Germline V gene sequence: CDR1 SGHRS, CDR2 YFSETQ. DNA of the CDR3: TGCGCCAGCAGCCTCGACAGGGCGGGCTACGAGCAGTACTTC. Its translation: CASSLDRAGYEQYF.

CDR3 residues: CASSHPPKGRYEQYF. The CDR3 nucleotides are TGTGCCAGCAGTCACCCCCCCAAAGGGAGGTACGAGCAGTACTTC. V and J are TRBV6-1 and TRBJ2-7; D possibly corresponds to TRBD2 (6 bases). Deletions cut 5 bases from V and 4 bases from J, with 18 bases between. The CDR3 contains 15 residues. Germline V gene lookup returns CDR1 MNHNS and CDR2 SASEGT.

This sequence joins TRBV19 and TRBJ2-1; 7 nucleotides match TRBD1. This CDR3 is 15 amino acids long. Germline V gene lookup returns CDR1 LNHDA and CDR2 SQIVND (reference sequence). Trimming at V came to 4 bases and at J to 2 bases, leaving 5 bases not matched to a gene. The CDR3 DNA reads as TGTGCCAGTAGTAATCCCGGGACAGCCTACAATGAGCAGTTCTTC. Its protein is CASSNPGTAYNEQFF.

This clonotype is medium-sized in the sample. The chain joins TRBV6-1 to TRBJ2-1; 11 bases are a match to TRBD2. With V trimmed by 6 bases and J by 5 bases, 6 bases remained unmatched. Germline V gene lookup returns CDR1 MNHNS and CDR2 SASEGT. The CDR3 length is 15 residues. The CDR3 spells CASRPGTSGNNEQFF. The CDR3 coding sequence is TGTGCCAGCAGACCAGGGACTAGCGGAAACAATGAGCAGTTCTTC.

The rearrangement links TRBV9 to TRBJ1-2; D not resolved. CDR3 length equals 14 residues. Trimming cost V 0 bases and J 2 bases, with 8 bases left between them. CDR1 is SGDLS and CDR2 is YYNGEE in the germline V gene. The CDR3 loop is CASSVGTENYGYTF. DNA for the CDR3: TGTGCCAGCAGCGTAGGTACAGAAAACTATGGCTACACCTTC.

The rearrangement joins TRBV5-1 to TRBJ1-1; D gene ambiguous. This CDR3 comprises 15 residues. V was clipped by 1 base and J by 4 bases, with 14 bases between them. Germline V gives CDR1 SGHRS, CDR2 YFSETQ. The CDR3 spells CASSLYGQRGTEAFF. The CDR3 bases are TGCGCCAGCAGCTTGTACGGCCAGCGGGGCACTGAAGCTTTCTTT.

V usage is TRBV10-3 and J usage is TRBJ2-7; D not resolved. This CDR3 region has 15 residues. Germline V gene lookup returns CDR1 ENHRY and CDR2 SYGVKD. The V and J ends lost 0 bases and 1 base respectively, with 10 bases between them. CDR3 nucleotides: TGTGCCATCAGTGAGTCGAAGGGAAAGTCCTACGAGCAGTACTTC. It translates to CAISESKGKSYEQYF.

This chain links TRBV4-1 with TRBJ1-6, with TRBD1 as a possible D gene (5 bases). The germline V gene encodes CDR1 MGHRA and CDR2 YSYEKL. The CDR3 is 15 amino acids. V dropped 2 bases and J dropped 11 bases, with 16 bases sitting between them. CDR3 amino acids: CASSQMGLDRPPLHF. The CDR3 DNA reads TGCGCCAGCAGCCAAATGGGACTCGATCGTCCACCCCTCCACTTT.

In its sample, this clonotype was seen a few times. V is TRBV24-1 and J is TRBJ2-7; maybe TRBD1 (6 bases). CDR1 is KGHDR, CDR2 SFDVKD, per germline. This CDR3 has 13 amino acids. Trimming pared 4 bases from V and 2 bases from J, leaving 8 bases between. The CDR3 DNA reads TGTGCCACCAGTGAGACAGGAGCCTACGAGCAGTACTTC. Its protein product is CATSETGAYEQYF.

The chain has TRBV7-3 and TRBJ2-3, with TRBD2 matching 9 bases. CDR1 and CDR2 from the germline V gene are SGHTA and FQGTGA. V lost 1 base and J lost 1; bases outside the gene matches: 9. The CDR3 is made up of 18 amino acids. CDR3 sequence (DNA): TGTGCCAGCAGCTTAAGGCTAGCGGGACCCCAGGGCACAGATACGCAGTATTTT. Its translation: CASSLRLAGPQGTDTQYF.

This clonotype was detected many times. V is TRBV19 and J is TRBJ2-7; no firm D call. CDR1 and CDR2 (germline): LNHDA, SQIVND (reference sequence). CDR3 length: 13 amino acids. Trimming left V 2 bases short and J 3 bases short, with 8 bases between. The CDR3 DNA reads as TGTGCCAGTAGTATAAGGTCTAACTACGAGCAGTACTTC. This codes for CASSIRSNYEQYF. Supplemented by reference TRBV19 and TRBJ2-7, the full variable domain reads DGGITQSPKYLFRKEGQNVTLSCEQNLNHDAMYWYRQDPGQGLRLIYYSQIVNDFQKGDIAEGYSVSREKKESFPLTVTSAQKNPTAFYLCASSIRSNYEQYFGPGTRLTVT.